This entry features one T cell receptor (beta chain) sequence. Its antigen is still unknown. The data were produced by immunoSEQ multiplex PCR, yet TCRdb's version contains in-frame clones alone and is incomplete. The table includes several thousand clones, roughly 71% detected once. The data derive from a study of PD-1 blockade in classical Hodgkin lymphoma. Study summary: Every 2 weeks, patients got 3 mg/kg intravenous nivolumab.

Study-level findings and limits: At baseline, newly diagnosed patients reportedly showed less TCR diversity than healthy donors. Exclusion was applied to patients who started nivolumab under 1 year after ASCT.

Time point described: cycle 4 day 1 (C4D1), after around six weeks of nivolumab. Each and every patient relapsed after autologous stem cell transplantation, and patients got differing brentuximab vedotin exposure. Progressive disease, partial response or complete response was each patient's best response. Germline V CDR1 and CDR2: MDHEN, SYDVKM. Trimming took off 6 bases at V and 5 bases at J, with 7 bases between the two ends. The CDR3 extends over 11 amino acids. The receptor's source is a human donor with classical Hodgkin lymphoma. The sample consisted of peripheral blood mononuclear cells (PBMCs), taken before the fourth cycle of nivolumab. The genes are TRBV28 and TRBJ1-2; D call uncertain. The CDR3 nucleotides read TGTGCCAGCAGGGGTGGGTATGGCTACACCTTC. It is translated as CASRGGYGYTF.